This paragraph reports one T cell receptor beta chain. This sample was taken from a study of blood T cell repertoires in COVID-19. Across the whole study: Acute and convalescent COVID-19 specimens originated in the United States, Italy and Spain.

TCRdb's copy holds only in-frame clones and misses some; the assay was immunoSEQ multiplex PCR. The data hold under 250,000 clones, with roughly 88% observed a single time. This clonotype originated in a woman of 80 years or more with COVID-19, enrolled during active disease. The source material was peripheral blood.

Here the CDR3 reads CASRIQTNRGQGEKLFF. CDR3 DNA sequence: TGTGCCAGCAGAATACAAACCAACAGGGGGCAAGGTGAAAAACTGTTTTTT. V is TRBV28 and J is TRBJ1-4, with TRBD1 matching 9 bases. This CDR3 is built from 17 residues. Trimming at V came to 6 bases and at J to 7 bases, leaving 15 bases not matched to a gene. Germline V gene lookup returns CDR1 MDHEN and CDR2 SYDVKM.